This T cell receptor beta chain was identified in a study of T cells in Graves' hyperthyroidism and ophthalmopathy. The study's findings and limits: Expanded thyroid clonotypes (above 0.001) were mostly also found in blood.

The sample holds many counts of this clonotype. Its antigen remains unknown. CDR3 length equals 15 residues. Germline V CDR1 and CDR2: SGHTA, FQGTGA. V trimming: 3 bases; J trimming: 2 bases; junction bases outside the gene matches: 6. The study included ophthalmopathy patients with Clinical Activity Score at least 3, NOSPECS grade at least 4 and duration under 3 months. The study excluded patients with uncontrolled infection, other autoimmune disease, pregnancy or lactation. Amplified TCR beta CDR3 regions derived from RNA transcripts. TCR CDR3 regions were first amplified by RT-PCR with HTBI primers. TCRdb re-called the multiplex PCR reads with MiXCR, one entry per CDR3 protein. Here the sample spans approximately 610,000 distinct CDR3 sequences, approximately 15% being singletons.

The rearrangement uses TRBV7-3 and TRBJ2-7; 8 bases map to TRBD2. The sequenced sample was blood. The source is a woman aged 40-49 years with Graves' ophthalmopathy. In DNA, the CDR3 is TGTGCCAGCAGCTTGTCTCCGGGGGGGACCTACGAGCAGTACTTC. Protein product: CASSLSPGGTYEQYF.